This record concerns one T cell receptor beta chain sequence. Its antigen is still unknown. The authors extracted RNA and reverse transcribed it into cDNA as the sequencing template. TCRdb's table, derived via immunoSEQ multiplex PCR, lists solely in-frame clones and lacks some. Of roughly 150,000 clones listed, 50% to 65% were seen once; the top ten hold more than 4.5%. Trimming pared 7 bases from V and 5 bases from J, leaving 11 bases between. Germline CDR1 is SQVTM and CDR2 is ANQGSEA. The CDR3 has 11 amino acids. The record originates from a study of CD8+ T cells in alopecia areata. Study-wide results and caveats: Lesional tissue from the scalp (especially in alopecia totalis/universalis) showed higher clonality than normal scalp. Resident alphabeta T-cell populations of normal skin are likewise subject to sequencing in scalp samples.

The specimen sequenced was CD4+ T cells sorted from blood. The rearrangement uses TRBV29-1 and TRBJ2-5; D may correspond to TRBD1 or TRBD2 (5 bases each). The TCR was taken from a human donor in good health. The CDR3 sequence is CSGGPGETQYF. The CDR3 DNA sequence: TGCAGCGGGGGACCGGGGGAGACCCAGTACTTC.